The T cell receptor (beta chain) described here comes from a study of spatial heterogeneity in lung cancer. In its sample, this clonotype is medium-sized. Its matching antigen is unknown. A single record per CDR3 protein comes from TCRdb applying MiXCR to the 5' RACE reads. The sample has about 890 distinct CDR3 sequences; 43% are singletons. The length of the CDR3 is 13 residues. Germline V gives CDR1 SGHNT, CDR2 YYREEE (reference sequence). V lost 4 bases to trimming and J lost 9 bases, with 16 bases between them. Time point noted: sample taken at primary tumor resection. Study results and limitations: Tumor mutation count correlated with how many alpha and beta TCRs expanded intratumorally.

This sequence was found in a female donor with early-stage non-small cell lung cancer. Sequencing used lung tumor tissue, obtained at surgery. The rearrangement joins TRBV5-4 to TRBJ2-5, with D perhaps being TRBD1 or TRBD2 (5 bases each). The CDR3 sequence is CASSPGLLGAQYF. In DNA form, the CDR3 reads TGTGCCAGCAGCCCGGGGCTCCTTGGGGCCCAGTACTTC.